A single sample is the source of the 6 T cell receptor beta chains below, sequenced in a study of blood T cell repertoires in COVID-19. Libraries were prepared by immunoSEQ multiplex PCR; TCRdb keeps only in-frame clonotypes and omits some of them. The data hold about 190,000 clones, with approximately 88% observed a single time. What was sequenced was peripheral blood. The receptors derive from a man aged 35-49 years with acute or convalescent COVID-19.

The chain recombines TRBV15 with TRBJ1-4; D possibly corresponds to TRBD1 (6 bases). The CDR3 runs 16 residues. Germline V gives CDR1 LNHNV, CDR2 YYDKDF (reference sequence). V was clipped by 1 base and J by 0 bases, with 9 bases between them. This CDR3 is CATSRAGAATNEKLFF. CDR3 sequence (DNA): TGTGCCACCAGCAGAGCAGGGGCTGCAACTAATGAAAAACTGTTTTTT.

This chain connects TRBV7-2 to TRBJ1-5, with TRBD1 identical over 9 bases. The V segment lost 5 bases and the J segment 7 bases; nucleotides outside the gene matches: 6. CDR3 length: 14 residues. Germline CDR1 and CDR2: SGHTA and FQGNSA. The CDR3 loop is CASSRTGDEQPQHF. The CDR3 DNA sequence: TGTGCCAGCAGCAGGACAGGGGATGAACAGCCCCAGCATTTT.

The chain carries TRBV3-1 (or the pseudogene TRBV3-2) and TRBJ1-2; D unclear. The germline V and J ends were trimmed by 3 bases and 1 base, with 12 bases remaining between them. Germline values: CDR1 LGHDT, CDR2 YNNKEL (reference sequence). The CDR3 is made up of 15 amino acids. CDR3 sequence: CASSQTEHFNYGYTF. In DNA, the CDR3 is TGTGCCAGCAGCCAGACGGAGCACTTTAACTATGGCTACACCTTC.

This chain connects TRBV4-3 to TRBJ1-4; no definite D call. Trimming stripped 1 base from V and 0 bases from J, with 12 bases between. The CDR3 is 17 residues long. Germline CDR1 is LGHNA and CDR2 is YSLEER. CDR3: CASSQGFLEATNEKLFF. CDR3 nucleotides: TGCGCCAGCAGCCAAGGTTTCCTAGAAGCAACTAATGAAAAACTGTTTTTT.

This chain links TRBV5-1 with TRBJ2-7, with 7 bases aligning to TRBD1. This CDR3 is built from 16 residues. Germline V gene data show CDR1 as SGHRS and CDR2 as YFSETQ. V shed 0 bases, J shed 2 bases, and the junction held 8 bases outside the gene matches. The CDR3 reads CASSLDLTGAAYEQYF. The DNA for the CDR3 is TGCGCCAGCAGCTTGGACCTCACAGGGGCTGCCTACGAGCAGTACTTC.

The V gene is TRBV6-6, the J gene TRBJ1-5, with 8 bases matching TRBD1. With 5 bases clipped from V and 0 bases from J, the junction kept 3 bases outside the gene matches. CDR3 length: 15 residues. Germline V gene lookup returns CDR1 MNHNY and CDR2 SVGAGI (reference sequence). The CDR3: CASSLQGGSNQPQHF. CDR3 nucleotides: TGTGCCAGCAGTCTACAGGGGGGTAGCAATCAGCCCCAGCATTTT.